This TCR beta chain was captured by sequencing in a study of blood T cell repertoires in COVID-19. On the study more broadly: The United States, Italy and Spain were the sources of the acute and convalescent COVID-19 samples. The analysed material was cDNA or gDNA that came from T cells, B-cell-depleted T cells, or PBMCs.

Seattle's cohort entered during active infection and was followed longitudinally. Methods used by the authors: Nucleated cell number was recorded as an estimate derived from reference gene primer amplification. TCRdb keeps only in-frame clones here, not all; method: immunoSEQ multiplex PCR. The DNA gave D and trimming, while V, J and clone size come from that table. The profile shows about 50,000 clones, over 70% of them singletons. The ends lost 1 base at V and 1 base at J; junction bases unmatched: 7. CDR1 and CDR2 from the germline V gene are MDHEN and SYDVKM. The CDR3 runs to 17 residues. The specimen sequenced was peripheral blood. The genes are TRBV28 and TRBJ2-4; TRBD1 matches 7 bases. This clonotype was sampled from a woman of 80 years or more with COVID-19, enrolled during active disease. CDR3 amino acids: CASSLSYQQGAKNIQYF. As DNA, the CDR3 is TGTGCCAGCAGTTTATCCTACCAACAGGGGGCCAAAAACATTCAGTACTTC.